One sample yielded the 18 T cell receptor beta chains listed below, sequenced in a study of cytomegalovirus exposure and HLA in healthy donors. Here immunoSEQ multiplex PCR was the method, and the copy in TCRdb shows in-frame clones only, minus some. The data show 100,000 or so clones, about 94% seen once. Sequenced material: PBMCs. The receptors come from a woman aged 18-29 years in good health and CMV-seronegative.

The V and J genes are TRBV7-2 and TRBJ2-2; D perhaps matches TRBD2 (5 bases). This CDR3 has 13 amino acids. CDR1 and CDR2 from the germline V gene are SGHTA and FQGNSA. V dropped 1 base and J dropped 9 bases, with 9 bases sitting between them. CDR3 nucleotide sequence: TGTGCCAGCAGCTTAGATCGAGGGCGGGAGCTGTTTTTT. This encodes CASSLDRGRELFF.

V and J are TRBV6-5 and TRBJ1-1; D gene unclear. Trimming removed 2 bases from V and 5 bases from J, with 12 bases in between. The CDR3 length is 14 residues. The germline V gene encodes CDR1 MNHEY and CDR2 SVGAGI. Here the CDR3 DNA reads TGTGCCAGCAGTTACGTTTTCGGCAGGACTGAAGCTTTCTTT. Its translation: CASSYVFGRTEAFF.

The gene calls are TRBV5-6 and TRBJ1-4, with 9 nucleotides matching TRBD1. Germline values: CDR1 SGHDT, CDR2 YYEEEE. With 2 bases clipped from V and 5 bases from J, the junction kept 4 bases outside the gene matches. The CDR3 contains 15 residues. The CDR3 DNA follows: TGTGCCAGCAGCTTCGGACAGGGGAACAATGAAAAACTGTTTTTT. Amino acids: CASSFGQGNNEKLFF.

This clone was seen once. The rearrangement links TRBV6-4 to TRBJ2-6, with 7 positions matching TRBD1. CDR1 is MRHNA and CDR2 is SNTAGT in the germline V gene. The CDR3 covers 16 residues. Trimming cost V 0 bases and J 3 bases; bases outside gene matches: 2. The chain's CDR3 is CASSDSRGLGANVLTF. CDR3 nucleotides: TGTGCCAGCAGTGACTCGAGGGGGCTTGGGGCCAACGTCCTGACTTTC.

This sequence joins TRBV6-1 and TRBJ1-2; 7 bases fit TRBD1. The CDR3 has 13 amino acids. Germline V gives CDR1 MNHNS, CDR2 SASEGT. Trimming at V came to 6 bases and at J to 4 bases, leaving 5 bases not matched to a gene. CDR3 sequence reads: CASRARDSYGYTF. As DNA, the CDR3 is TGTGCCAGCAGGGCCCGGGACAGCTATGGCTACACCTTC.

This chain joins TRBV7-9 and TRBJ2-1; the match to TRBD2 covers 8 bases. V trimming: 4 bases; J trimming: 5 bases; junction bases outside the gene matches: 13. Per the germline V gene, CDR1 is SEHNR and CDR2 is FQNEAQ (reference sequence). The CDR3 spans 17 residues. CDR3: CASSWGGKREMNNEQFF. The CDR3 region has the DNA TGTGCCAGCAGCTGGGGGGGGAAGCGGGAGATGAACAATGAGCAGTTCTTC.

This clone was picked up one time. This chain joins TRBV2 and TRBJ2-3; 11 bases fit TRBD2. V shed 10 bases and J 1 base; nucleotides not matched to a gene: 10. The CDR3 extends over 16 amino acids. The germline CDR1 and CDR2 sequences are SNHLY and FYNNEI. CDR3 coding DNA: TGTGCCATAGCGGGGGGGGTTAATGATCGCACAGATACGCAGTATTTT. This gives the protein CAIAGGVNDRTDTQYF.

The chain combines TRBV7-9 with TRBJ2-3; possibly TRBD1 for D (6 bases). This CDR3 comprises 14 residues. Trimming shortened V by 4 bases and J by 9 bases, and 17 bases separated the two germline ends. The germline V gene encodes CDR1 SEHNR and CDR2 FQNEAQ (reference sequence). CDR3 nucleotides: TGTGCCAGCAGCTATCGAGATAGACAGGCAACGCAGTATTTT. Protein: CASSYRDRQATQYF.

For the CDR3, the DNA is TGTGCCAGCAGTTCGTCGTGGCAGTCCTACGAGCAGTACTTC. Translated, it gives CASSSSWQSYEQYF. The rearrangement links TRBV27 to TRBJ2-7; D not certain. Trimming left V 4 bases short and J 1 base short, with 11 bases between. This CDR3 region has 14 residues. The germline V gene encodes CDR1 MNHEY and CDR2 SMNVEV (reference sequence).

The chain has TRBV15 and TRBJ2-1, with a weak D call TRBD2 (6 bases). Trimming cost V 4 bases and J 8 bases, with 21 bases left between them. Germline V lookup: CDR1 LNHNV, CDR2 YYDKDF (reference sequence). The CDR3 has 16 residues. In DNA form, the CDR3 reads TGTGCCACCAGCACAGACCCTAGCGCCCCAAAGGATGAGCAGTTCTTC. Encoded protein: CATSTDPSAPKDEQFF. The whole variable domain, remainder taken from reference TRBV15 and TRBJ2-1, is DAMVIQNPRYQVTQFGKPVTLSCSQTLNHNVMYWYQQKSSQAPKLLFHYYDKDFNNEADTPDNFQSRRPNTSFCFLDIRSPGLGDTAMYLCATSTDPSAPKDEQFFGPGTRLTVL.

To note about this clone: The junction differs from germline at one of its ends, possibly a read error. At the DNA level, this CDR3 is encoded by other sequences in the same sample as well. The chain combines TRBV27 with TRBJ1-6; no definite D call. Per the germline V gene, CDR1 is MNHEY and CDR2 is SMNVEV (reference sequence). The CDR3 contains 17 residues. The CDR3 reads CASSFGGIPSYNSPLHF. The CDR3, as DNA: TGTGCCAGTAGTTTCGGCGGAATCCCGTCCTATAATTCACCCCTCCACTTT.

This clone was observed once. The chain carries TRBV5-5 and TRBJ2-1; D possibly corresponds to TRBD2 (6 bases). Trimming removed 4 bases at V and 3 bases at J, with 8 bases between. The germline gives CDR1 SGHKS, CDR2 YYEKEE (reference sequence). The CDR3 consists of 13 residues. DNA of the CDR3: TGTGCCAGCAGCGCGGGACTCTACAATGAGCAGTTCTTC. Translation gives CASSAGLYNEQFF.

The chain carries TRBV7-2 and TRBJ1-1; TRBD1 is a possible D gene (6 bases). Per the germline V gene, CDR1 is SGHTA and CDR2 is FQGNSA. Trimming cost V 1 base and J 4 bases, with 7 bases left between them. This CDR3 has 13 residues. Written as DNA, the CDR3 is TGTGCCAGCAGCTTAGAAGGGGGCACTGAAGCTTTCTTT. As protein: CASSLEGGTEAFF.

V gene TRBV11-2 combines with J gene TRBJ2-7; TRBD2 aligns across 9 bases. V gave up 3 bases and J gave up 4 bases; unmatched junction bases: 1. The CDR3 covers 13 residues. In germline, CDR1 is SGHAT, CDR2 FQNNGV. In DNA, the CDR3 is TGTGCCAGCAGCTTTGCGGGGGGGTACGAGCAGTACTTC. Amino acids: CASSFAGGYEQYF. Full variable domain (remainder filled in from reference TRBV11-2 and TRBJ2-7): EAGVAQSPRYKIIEKRQSVAFWCNPISGHATLYWYQQILGQGPKLLIQFQNNGVVDDSQLPKDRFSAERLKGVDSTLKIQPAKLEDSAVYLCASSFAGGYEQYFGPGTRLTVT.

The rearrangement uses TRBV27 and TRBJ2-3; D might be TRBD2 (6 bases). This CDR3 comprises 19 residues. Trimming shortened V by 5 bases and J by 0 bases, and 24 bases separated the two germline ends. From germline, CDR1 is MNHEY and CDR2 SMNVEV (reference sequence). The CDR3 DNA reads as TGTGCCAGCAGTCCCATTTGGGGACTCTCCCGTGCTAGCACAGATACGCAGTATTTT. Its protein is CASSPIWGLSRASTDTQYF.

The rearrangement joins TRBV9 to TRBJ2-7; D ambiguous. CDR3 length: 11 residues. Trimming cost V 2 bases and J 5 bases, with 5 bases left between them. Germline CDR1 is SGDLS and CDR2 is YYNGEE. CDR3 DNA: TGTGCCAGCAGCGTGACTGACGAGCAGTACTTC. Its translation: CASSVTDEQYF.

This clone was counted a single time. The CDR3 sequence is CASSLWVLGYDNEQFF. The CDR3 DNA reads TGTGCCAGCAGCCTCTGGGTCCTCGGGTATGACAATGAGCAGTTCTTC. The chain couples TRBV5-4 to TRBJ2-1; D not certain. The CDR3 is made up of 16 amino acids. V lost 4 bases and J lost 5, with 19 bases in between. The germline V gene encodes CDR1 SGHNT and CDR2 YYREEE (reference sequence).

This chain connects TRBV4-1 to TRBJ2-7; possible D gene TRBD1, 6 bases. The V end was cut by 1 base, the J end by 5 bases, with 18 bases between. CDR1 and CDR2 from the germline V gene are MGHRA and YSYEKL. CDR3 length equals 16 residues. The DNA of the CDR3 is TGCGCCAGCAGCCAAGTCAGTCTAGGGGGTACTAACGAGCAGTACTTC. This sequence encodes CASSQVSLGGTNEQYF.